This TCR beta chain was obtained from a study of beta chain features in type 1 diabetes. The study's findings and limits: Among patients with Type 1 diabetes, TCRB CDR3s were moderately but significantly shorter in every one of the four CD4+ subsets.

Germline CDR1 is SGHVS and CDR2 is FQNEAQ. There are 17 residues in the CDR3. The germline V and J ends were trimmed by 1 base and 8 bases, with 21 bases remaining between them. Reverse transcribing all isolated RNA meant expressed TCRB transcripts were sequenced. Assay: immunoSEQ multiplex PCR; the TCRdb copy retains only in-frame clones and omits some. This table has about 230,000 clones, roughly 9.6% appearing once. This clone was found a few times. Its antigen is undetermined. The clonotype was recovered from a young woman in good health. This sequence joins TRBV7-8 and TRBJ2-1; D might be TRBD2 (6 bases). Material: naive CD4+ T cells from blood. DNA for the CDR3: TGTGCCAGCAGCTTAGTTGTTCTTACGGGAGATCACGATGAGCAGTTCTTC. Translating it yields CASSLVVLTGDHDEQFF. The variable domain in full, completed from reference TRBV7-8 and TRBJ2-1, reads GAGVSQSPRYKVAKRGQDVALRCDPISGHVSLFWYQQALGQGPEFLTYFQNEAQLDKSGLPSDRFFAERPEGSVSTLKIQRTQQEDSAVYLCASSLVVLTGDHDEQFFGPGTRLTVL.